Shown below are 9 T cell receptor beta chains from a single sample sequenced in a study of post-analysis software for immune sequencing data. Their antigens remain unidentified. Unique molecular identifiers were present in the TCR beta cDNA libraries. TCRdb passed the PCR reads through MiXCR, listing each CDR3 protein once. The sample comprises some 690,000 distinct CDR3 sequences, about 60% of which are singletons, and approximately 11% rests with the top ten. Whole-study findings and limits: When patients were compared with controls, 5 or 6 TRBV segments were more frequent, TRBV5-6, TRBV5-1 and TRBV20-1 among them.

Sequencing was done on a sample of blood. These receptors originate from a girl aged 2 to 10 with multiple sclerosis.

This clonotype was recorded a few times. CDR3 nucleotides: TGTGCCAGCAGGCGGGGGAGCACAGATACGCAGTATTTT. Protein: CASRRGSTDTQYF. The genes are TRBV6-5 and TRBJ2-3, with 7 bases aligning to TRBD2. CDR3 length: 13 residues. With V trimmed by 6 bases and J by 0 bases, 0 bases remained unmatched. The germline V gene has CDR1 MNHEY and CDR2 SVGAGI.

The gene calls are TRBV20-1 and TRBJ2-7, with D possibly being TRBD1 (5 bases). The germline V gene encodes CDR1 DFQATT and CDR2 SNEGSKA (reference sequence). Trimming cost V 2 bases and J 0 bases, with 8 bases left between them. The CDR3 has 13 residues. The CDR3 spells CSARPRDSYEQYF. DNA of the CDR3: TGCAGTGCTAGACCCAGGGACTCCTACGAGCAGTACTTC.

The DNA of the CDR3 is TGTGCCAGCAGCTTAGGTCAGGGGGCAACTAATGAAAAACTGTTTTTT. It translates to CASSLGQGATNEKLFF. The chain combines TRBV7-6 with TRBJ1-4; TRBD1 matches 7 bases. In germline, CDR1 is SGHVS, CDR2 FNYEAQ. This CDR3 comprises 16 residues. V lost 1 base and J lost 0; bases outside the gene matches: 2.

CDR3 bases: TGTGCCAGCAGCCAAGGGACAGGGGGATTCTATGGCTACACCTTC. Its translation: CASSQGTGGFYGYTF. The chain combines TRBV3-1 with TRBJ1-2, with 10 positions matching TRBD1. This CDR3 region has 15 residues. Germline CDR1 and CDR2: LGHDT and YNNKEL (reference sequence). Trimming cost V 1 base and J 4 bases; bases outside gene matches: 3. The full variable domain, in which reference TRBV3-1 and TRBJ1-2 provide the parts outside the CDR3, is DTAVSQTPKYLVTQMGNDKSIKCEQNLGHDTMYWYKQDSKKFLKIMFSYNNKELIINETVPNRFSPKSPDKAHLNLHINSLELGDSAVYFCASSQGTGGFYGYTFGSGTRLTVV.

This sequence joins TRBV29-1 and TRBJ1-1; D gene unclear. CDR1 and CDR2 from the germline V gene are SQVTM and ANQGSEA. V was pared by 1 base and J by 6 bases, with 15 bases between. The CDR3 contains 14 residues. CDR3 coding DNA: TGCAGCGTTGAAGGTGTGGGCGGTAGCGCTGAAGCTTTCTTT. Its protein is CSVEGVGGSAEAFF.

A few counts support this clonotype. The CDR3: CASSPKRTGGATQFF. CDR3 in DNA: TGTGCCAGCAGCCCCAAACGGACAGGGGGCGCAACTCAGTTCTTC. The chain couples TRBV7-2 to TRBJ2-1; 11 positions agree with TRBD1. Per the germline V gene, CDR1 is SGHTA and CDR2 is FQGNSA. This CDR3 has 15 amino acids. The ends lost 5 bases at V and 13 bases at J; junction bases unmatched: 13. Looking up the rest from reference TRBV7-2 and TRBJ2-1 gives the full variable domain: GAGVSQSPSNKVTEKGKDVELRCDPISGHTALYWYRQSLGQGLEFLIYFQGNSAPDKSGLPSDRFSAERTGGSVSTLTIQRTQQEDSAVYLCASSPKRTGGATQFFGPGTRLTVL.

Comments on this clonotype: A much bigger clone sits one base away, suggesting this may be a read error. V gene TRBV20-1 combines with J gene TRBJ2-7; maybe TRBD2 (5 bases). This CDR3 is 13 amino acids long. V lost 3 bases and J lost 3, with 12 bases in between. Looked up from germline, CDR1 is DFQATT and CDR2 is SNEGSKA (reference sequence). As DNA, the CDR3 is TGCAGTGCTAGTAATAGCGACCGCTACGAGCAGTACTTC. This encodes CSASNSDRYEQYF.

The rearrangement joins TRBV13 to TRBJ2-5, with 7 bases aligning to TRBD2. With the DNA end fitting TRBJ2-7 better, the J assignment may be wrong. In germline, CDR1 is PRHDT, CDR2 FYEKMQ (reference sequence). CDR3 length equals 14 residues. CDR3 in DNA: TGTGCCAGCAGCTTCCCGACGGGGGGCTACGAGCAGTACTTC. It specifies CASSFPTGGYEQYF.

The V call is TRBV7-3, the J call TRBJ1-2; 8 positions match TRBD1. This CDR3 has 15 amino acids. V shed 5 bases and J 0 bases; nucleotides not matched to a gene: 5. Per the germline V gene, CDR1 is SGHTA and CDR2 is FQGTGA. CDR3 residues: CASSPSGGTNYGYTF. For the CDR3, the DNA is TGTGCCAGCAGCCCTTCAGGGGGCACTAACTATGGCTACACCTTC.